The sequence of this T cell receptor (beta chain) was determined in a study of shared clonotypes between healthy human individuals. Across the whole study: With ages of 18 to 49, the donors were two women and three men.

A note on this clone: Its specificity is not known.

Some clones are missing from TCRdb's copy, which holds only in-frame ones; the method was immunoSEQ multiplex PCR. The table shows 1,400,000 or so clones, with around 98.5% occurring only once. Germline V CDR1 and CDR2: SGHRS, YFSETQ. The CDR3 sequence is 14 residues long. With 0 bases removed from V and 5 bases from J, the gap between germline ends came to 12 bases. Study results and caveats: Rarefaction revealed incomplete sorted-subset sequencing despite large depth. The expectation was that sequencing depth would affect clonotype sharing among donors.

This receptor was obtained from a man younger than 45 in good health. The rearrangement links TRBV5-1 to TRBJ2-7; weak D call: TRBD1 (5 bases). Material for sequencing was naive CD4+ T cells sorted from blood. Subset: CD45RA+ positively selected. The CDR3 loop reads CASSLAQGYDEQYF. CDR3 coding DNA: TGCGCCAGCAGCTTGGCTCAGGGTTACGACGAGCAGTACTTC. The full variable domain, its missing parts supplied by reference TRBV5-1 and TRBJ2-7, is KAGVTQTPRYLIKTRGQQVTLSCSPISGHRSVSWYQQTPGQGLQFLFEYFSETQRNKGNFPGRFSGRQFSNSRSEMNVSTLELGDSALYLCASSLAQGYDEQYFGPGTRLTVT.